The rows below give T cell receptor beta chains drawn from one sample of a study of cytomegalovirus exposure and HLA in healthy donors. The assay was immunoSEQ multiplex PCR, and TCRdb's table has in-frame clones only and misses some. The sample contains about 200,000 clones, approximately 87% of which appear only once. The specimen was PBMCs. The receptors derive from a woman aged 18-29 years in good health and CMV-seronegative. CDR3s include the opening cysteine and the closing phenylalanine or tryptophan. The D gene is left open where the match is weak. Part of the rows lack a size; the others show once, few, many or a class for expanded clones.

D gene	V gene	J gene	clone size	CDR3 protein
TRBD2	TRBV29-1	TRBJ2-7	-	CSVVSGGSYEQYF
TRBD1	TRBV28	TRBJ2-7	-	CASSNPGQGAGYEQYF
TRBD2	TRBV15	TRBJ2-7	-	CATSRESGLADSYEQYF
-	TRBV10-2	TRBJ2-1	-	CASRTGSGHSPYNEQFF
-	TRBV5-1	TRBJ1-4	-	CASSLAPTGIATNEKLFF
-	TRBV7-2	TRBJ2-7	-	CASSSDRRNEQYF
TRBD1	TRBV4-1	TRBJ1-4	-	CASSSGQGTDEKLFF
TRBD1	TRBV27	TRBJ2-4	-	CASSPWTGVSKNIQYF
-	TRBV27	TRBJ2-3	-	CASSFSRHETQYF
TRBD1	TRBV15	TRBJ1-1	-	CATSRGQYRGGTEAFF
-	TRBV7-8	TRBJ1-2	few	CASGPGPNYGYTF
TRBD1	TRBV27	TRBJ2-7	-	CASSLYGTGPYEQYF
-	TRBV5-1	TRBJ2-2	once	CASSSGTINTGELFF